One sample yielded the 19 T cell receptor beta chains listed below, sequenced in a study of cytomegalovirus exposure and HLA in healthy donors. The PCR used 60 Vbeta and 13 Jbeta primers. The repertoire was sequenced with immunoSEQ multiplex PCR; TCRdb's copy has only in-frame clones and lacks some. The sample consists of 190,000 or so clones, about four fifths of them appearing once. Sequences were obtained from PBMCs. All receptors come from a man aged 45 to 65 in good health and CMV-seronegative.

The V gene is TRBV27, the J gene TRBJ1-2; 9 bases are a match to TRBD1. Germline V gene lookup returns CDR1 MNHEY and CDR2 SMNVEV (reference sequence). The V gene end was trimmed by 0 bases and the J gene end by 4 bases; junction bases not matched to a gene: 9. The CDR3 loop spans 17 amino acids. The DNA of the CDR3 is TGTGCCAGCAGTTTATCGGGGGCCGGGGACAGGGTCTATGGCTACACCTTC. Amino acid sequence: CASSLSGAGDRVYGYTF.

This rearrangement joins TRBV5-1 to TRBJ1-4; 8 bases line up with TRBD1. The V and J ends lost 4 bases and 8 bases, in that order; junction bases with no gene match: 7. This CDR3 has 14 residues. Per germline, CDR1 SGHRS and CDR2 YFSETQ. The CDR3 protein is CASSPGQENEKLFF. The CDR3 region has the DNA TGCGCCAGCAGCCCGGGACAGGAAAACGAAAAACTGTTTTTT. Variable domain in full (rest from reference TRBV5-1 and TRBJ1-4): KAGVTQTPRYLIKTRGQQVTLSCSPISGHRSVSWYQQTPGQGLQFLFEYFSETQRNKGNFPGRFSGRQFSNSRSEMNVSTLELGDSALYLCASSPGQENEKLFFGSGTQLSVL.

The chain carries TRBV5-4 and TRBJ2-1; 10 nucleotides match TRBD2. Germline loops: CDR1 SGHNT, CDR2 YYREEE (reference sequence). V dropped 0 bases and J dropped 4; count of bases not matched to a gene: 1. This CDR3 is built from 15 residues. CDR3: CASSLVTSGYNEQFF. As DNA, the CDR3 is TGTGCCAGCAGCTTGGTGACTAGCGGGTACAATGAGCAGTTCTTC.

This chain connects TRBV14 to TRBJ2-6, with D possibly TRBD2 on 6 matching bases. Trimming shortened V by 3 bases and J by 0 bases, and 9 bases separated the two germline ends. This CDR3 has 16 amino acids. Germline V gene data show CDR1 as SGHDN and CDR2 as FVKESK. The CDR3 DNA reads as TGTGCCAGCAGCCAGGGACTTGGCTCTGGGGCCAACGTCCTGACTTTC. Its translation is CASSQGLGSGANVLTF. The variable domain in full, with the rest retrieved from reference TRBV14 and TRBJ2-6, is EAGVTQFPSHSVIEKGQTVTLRCDPISGHDNLYWYRRVMGKEIKFLLHFVKESKQDESGMPNNRFLAERTGGTYSTLKVQPAELEDSGVYFCASSQGLGSGANVLTFGAGSRLTVL.

This chain connects TRBV7-3 to TRBJ2-1, with 8 nucleotides matching TRBD1. The V gene's germline CDR1 is SGHTA and CDR2 FQGTGA. V trimming: 4 bases; J trimming: 16 bases; junction bases outside the gene matches: 6. There are 11 residues in the CDR3. CDR3 nucleotide sequence: TGTGCCAGCAGCTCGGACAGGGAGTTATTCTTC. Its translation: CASSSDRELFF.

J is TRBJ1-1 and V is TRBV12-5, with 7 bases fitting TRBD1. Trimming cost V 6 bases and J 1 base; bases outside gene matches: 5. The CDR3 totals 14 residues. Looked up from germline, CDR1 is LGHNT and CDR2 is FRNRAP. The CDR3 sequence: CASGLWTGNTEAFF. The CDR3 nucleotides are TGTGCTAGTGGGTTATGGACAGGGAACACTGAAGCTTTCTTT. Filled out from reference TRBV12-5 and TRBJ1-1, the complete variable domain reads DARVTQTPRHKVTEMGQEVTMRCQPILGHNTVFWYRQTMMQGLELLAYFRNRAPLDDSGMPKDRFSAEMPDATLATLKIQPSEPRDSAVYFCASGLWTGNTEAFFGQGTRLTVV.

The rearrangement links TRBV9 to TRBJ1-4; the D gene is possibly TRBD1 (6 bases). Deletions cut 2 bases from V and 4 bases from J, with 12 bases between. This CDR3 is built from 15 residues. CDR1 is SGDLS, CDR2 YYNGEE, per germline. The CDR3 loop reads CASSVEGGFNEKLFF. CDR3 nucleotide sequence: TGTGCCAGCAGCGTCGAGGGGGGGTTTAATGAAAAACTGTTTTTT. The full variable domain, rest sourced from reference TRBV9 and TRBJ1-4, is DSGVTQTPKHLITATGQRVTLRCSPRSGDLSVYWYQQSLDQGLQFLIQYYNGEERAKGNILERFSAQQFPDLHSELNLSSLELGDSALYFCASSVEGGFNEKLFFGSGTQLSVL.

The V call is TRBV7-2, the J call TRBJ2-5; 8 nucleotides match TRBD1. CDR3 length: 14 amino acids. From germline, CDR1 is SGHTA and CDR2 FQGNSA. V gave up 1 base and J gave up 10 bases; unmatched junction bases: 8. CDR3: CASSLVRQGAGQYF. The CDR3, as DNA: TGTGCCAGCAGCTTAGTCCGGCAGGGGGCAGGCCAGTACTTC.

V and J are TRBV4-3 and TRBJ2-2; 7 bases fit TRBD2. Germline CDR1 and CDR2: LGHNA and YSLEER. The CDR3 sequence is 16 residues long. Trimming at V came to 1 base and at J to 4 bases, leaving 6 bases not matched to a gene. CDR3 residues: CASSQAGLAATGELFF. The CDR3 bases are TGCGCCAGCAGCCAAGCAGGCCTAGCGGCCACCGGGGAGCTGTTTTTT.

The rearrangement joins TRBV6-6 to TRBJ1-5; TRBD1 matches at 7 bases. V trimming: 0 bases; J trimming: 7 bases; junction bases outside the gene matches: 9. Germline values: CDR1 MNHNY, CDR2 SVGAGI (reference sequence). CDR3 length: 16 amino acids. In DNA form, the CDR3 reads TGTGCCAGCAGTTACTCCGGAGGGGGCATCGGGCAGCCCCAGCATTTT. Translated: CASSYSGGGIGQPQHF.

In nucleotides, the CDR3 is TGCAGCGTTGGCGGACAGGCCTCCTACGAGCAGTACTTC. It encodes CSVGGQASYEQYF. The V gene is TRBV29-1, the J gene TRBJ2-7; TRBD1 matches 7 bases. This CDR3 has 13 amino acids. Germline CDR1 SQVTM, CDR2 ANQGSEA. Trimming removed 4 bases from V and 0 bases from J; junction bases left unmatched: 3.

The rearrangement joins TRBV30 to TRBJ2-7; perhaps TRBD2 as D (5 bases). This CDR3 region has 15 residues. In germline, CDR1 is GTSNPN, CDR2 SVGIG (reference sequence). V dropped 1 base and J dropped 4 bases, with 17 bases sitting between them. The CDR3 sequence: CAWSASEGIPYEQYF. The CDR3 DNA is TGTGCCTGGAGTGCCAGTGAGGGAATACCGTACGAGCAGTACTTC.

This chain connects TRBV9 to TRBJ2-6; TRBD2 is a possible D gene (6 bases). Germline-derived CDR1 and CDR2 are SGDLS and YYNGEE. V lost 0 bases, J lost 2 bases, and 9 bases lay in between. The CDR3 is 16 residues long. CDR3 in DNA: TGTGCCAGCAGCGTAGCCAGGGAGGCTGGGGCCAACGTCCTGACTTTC. Encoded protein: CASSVAREAGANVLTF.

V and J are TRBV28 and TRBJ2-1; TRBD2 aligns across 14 bases. CDR3 length equals 15 residues. V lost 6 bases and J lost 6; bases outside the gene matches: 4. The V gene's germline CDR1 is MDHEN and CDR2 SYDVKM. CDR3 sequence reads: CASSRGTSGSNEQFF. CDR3 DNA sequence: TGTGCCAGCAGCCGTGGGACTAGCGGGAGCAATGAGCAGTTCTTC.

The genes are TRBV9 and TRBJ2-1; 8 nucleotides line up with TRBD2. Germline V gene lookup returns CDR1 SGDLS and CDR2 YYNGEE. With V trimmed by 3 bases and J by 5 bases, 7 bases remained unmatched. This CDR3 has 15 amino acids. The CDR3 sequence: CASSGTGTSHNEQFF. CDR3 nucleotide sequence: TGTGCCAGCAGCGGGACCGGGACTAGTCACAATGAGCAGTTCTTC.

V is TRBV7-2 and J is TRBJ2-5; D is uncertain. This CDR3 is 17 amino acids long. Trimming took 0 bases from V and 1 from J, leaving 15 bases between them. Per the germline V gene, CDR1 is SGHTA and CDR2 is FQGNSA. The chain's CDR3 is CASSLALMNPGQETQYF. The CDR3 DNA reads as TGTGCCAGCAGCTTAGCGCTAATGAACCCTGGCCAAGAGACCCAGTACTTC.

V is TRBV19 and J is TRBJ2-7; 8 bases are shared with TRBD1. Unmatched junction bases numbered 16, after V lost 4 bases and J lost 5 bases. The CDR3 has 17 amino acids. Germline CDR1 LNHDA, CDR2 SQIVND (reference sequence). The CDR3 reads CASSRSPTDRVGNEQYF. The DNA for the CDR3 is TGTGCCAGTAGTAGATCACCCACGGACAGGGTGGGCAACGAGCAGTACTTC. Full variable domain (outside the CDR3, taken from reference TRBV19 and TRBJ2-7): DGGITQSPKYLFRKEGQNVTLSCEQNLNHDAMYWYRQDPGQGLRLIYYSQIVNDFQKGDIAEGYSVSREKKESFPLTVTSAQKNPTAFYLCASSRSPTDRVGNEQYFGPGTRLTVT.

The V and J genes are TRBV6-1 and TRBJ1-5, with D tentatively TRBD1 (6 bases). Trimming shortened V by 4 bases and J by 0 bases, and 16 bases separated the two germline ends. The CDR3 spans 17 residues. Germline V gene lookup returns CDR1 MNHNS and CDR2 SASEGT. CDR3 sequence reads: CASSGTASPPSNQPQHF. CDR3 sequence (DNA): TGTGCCAGCAGTGGGACAGCCTCACCCCCTAGCAATCAGCCCCAGCATTTT.

This chain links TRBV7-2 with TRBJ2-1; 8 bases match TRBD2. Germline V lookup: CDR1 SGHTA, CDR2 FQGNSA. The ends lost 1 base at V and 5 bases at J; junction bases unmatched: 10. This CDR3 comprises 17 residues. CDR3 DNA: TGTGCCAGCAGCTTAGGTTGGCGGGGGGAGTCTCACAATGAGCAGTTCTTC. It yields the protein CASSLGWRGESHNEQFF.